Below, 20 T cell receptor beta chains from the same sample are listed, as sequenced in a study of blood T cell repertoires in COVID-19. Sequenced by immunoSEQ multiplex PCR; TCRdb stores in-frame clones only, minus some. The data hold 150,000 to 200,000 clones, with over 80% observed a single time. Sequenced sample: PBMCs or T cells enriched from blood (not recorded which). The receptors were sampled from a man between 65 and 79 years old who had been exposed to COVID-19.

In DNA form, the CDR3 reads TGTGCCAGCAGTTATGACAGGGGGCTTCAGCCCCAGCATTTT. Its protein product is CASSYDRGLQPQHF. The chain recombines TRBV6-5 with TRBJ1-5, with 10 bases aligning to TRBD1. Germline CDR1 and CDR2: MNHEY and SVGAGI. The CDR3 runs 14 residues. The J segment lost 6 bases and the V segment lost 3 bases, leaving 2 bases of the junction unmatched.

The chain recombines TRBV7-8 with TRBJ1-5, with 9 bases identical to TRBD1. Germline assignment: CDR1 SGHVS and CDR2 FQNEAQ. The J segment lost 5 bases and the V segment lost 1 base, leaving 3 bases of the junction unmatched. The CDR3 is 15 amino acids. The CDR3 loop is CASSLGTGGYQPQHF. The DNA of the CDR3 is TGTGCCAGCAGCTTAGGCACAGGGGGCTATCAGCCCCAGCATTTT.

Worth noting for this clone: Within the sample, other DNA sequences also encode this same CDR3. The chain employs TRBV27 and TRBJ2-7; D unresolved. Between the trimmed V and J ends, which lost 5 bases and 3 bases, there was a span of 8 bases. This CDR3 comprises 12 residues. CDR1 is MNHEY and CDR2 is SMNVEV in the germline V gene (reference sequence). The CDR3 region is CASSLRGYEQYF. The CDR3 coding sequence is TGTGCCAGCAGTCTCCGAGGCTACGAGCAGTACTTC.

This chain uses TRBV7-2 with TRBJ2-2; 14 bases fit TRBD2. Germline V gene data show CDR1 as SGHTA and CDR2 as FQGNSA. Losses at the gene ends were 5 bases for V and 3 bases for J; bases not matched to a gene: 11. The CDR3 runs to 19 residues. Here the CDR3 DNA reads TGTGCCAGCAGCCTAGGGACTAGCGGGAGTATAGGGTACACCGGGGAGCTGTTTTTT. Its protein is CASSLGTSGSIGYTGELFF.

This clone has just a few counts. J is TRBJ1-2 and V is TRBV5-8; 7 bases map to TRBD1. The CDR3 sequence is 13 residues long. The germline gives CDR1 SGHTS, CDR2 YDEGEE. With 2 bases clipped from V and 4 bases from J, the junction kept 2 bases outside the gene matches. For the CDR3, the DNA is TGTGCCAGCAGCTTCCCAGGGGGCTATGGCTACACCTTC. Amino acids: CASSFPGGYGYTF.

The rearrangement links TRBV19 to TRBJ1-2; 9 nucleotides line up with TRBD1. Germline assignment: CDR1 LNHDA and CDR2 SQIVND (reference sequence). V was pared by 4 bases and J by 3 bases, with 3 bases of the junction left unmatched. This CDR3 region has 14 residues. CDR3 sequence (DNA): TGTGCCAGTAGTAAAAGGGACAGGGACTATGGCTACACCTTC. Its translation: CASSKRDRDYGYTF.

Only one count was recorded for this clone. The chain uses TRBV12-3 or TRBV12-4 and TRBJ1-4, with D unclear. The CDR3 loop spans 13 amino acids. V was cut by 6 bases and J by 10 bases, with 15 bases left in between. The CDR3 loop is CASSRRRAGKLFF. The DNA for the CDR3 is TGTGCCAGCAGCCGTAGGAGGGCGGGAAAACTGTTTTTT.

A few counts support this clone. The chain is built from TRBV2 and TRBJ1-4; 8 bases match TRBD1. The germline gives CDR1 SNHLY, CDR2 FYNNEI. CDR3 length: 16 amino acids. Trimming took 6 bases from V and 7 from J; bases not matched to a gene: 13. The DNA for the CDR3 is TGTGCCAGCAGCCGATCCCAGGGGGCGCGAGGTGAAAAACTGTTTTTT. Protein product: CASSRSQGARGEKLFF.

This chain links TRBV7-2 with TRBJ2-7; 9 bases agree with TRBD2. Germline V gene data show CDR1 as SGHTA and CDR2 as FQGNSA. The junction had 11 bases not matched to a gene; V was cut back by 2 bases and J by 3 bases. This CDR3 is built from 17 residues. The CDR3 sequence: CASSLNQGAGGGYEQYF. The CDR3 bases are TGTGCCAGCAGCTTAAATCAGGGAGCGGGGGGCGGCTACGAGCAGTACTTC.

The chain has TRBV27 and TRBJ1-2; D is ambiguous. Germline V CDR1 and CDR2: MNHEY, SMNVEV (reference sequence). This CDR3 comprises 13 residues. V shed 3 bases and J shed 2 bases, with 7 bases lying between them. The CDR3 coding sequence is TGTGCCAGCAGTTTCGGAGGAAACTATGGCTACACCTTC. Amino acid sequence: CASSFGGNYGYTF.

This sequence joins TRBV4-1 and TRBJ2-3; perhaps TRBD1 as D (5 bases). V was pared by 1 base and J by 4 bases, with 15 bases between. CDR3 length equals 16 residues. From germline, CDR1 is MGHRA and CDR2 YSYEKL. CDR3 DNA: TGCGCCAGCAGCCAAGGCCCAGGGTCTAGGTCAGATACGCAGTATTTT. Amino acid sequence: CASSQGPGSRSDTQYF.

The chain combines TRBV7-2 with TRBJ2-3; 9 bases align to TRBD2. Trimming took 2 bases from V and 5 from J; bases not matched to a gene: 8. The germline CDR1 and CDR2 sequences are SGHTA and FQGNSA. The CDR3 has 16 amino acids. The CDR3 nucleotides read TGTGCCAGCAGCTTAATAGCTAGCGGGGCACAAGATACGCAGTATTTT. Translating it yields CASSLIASGAQDTQYF.

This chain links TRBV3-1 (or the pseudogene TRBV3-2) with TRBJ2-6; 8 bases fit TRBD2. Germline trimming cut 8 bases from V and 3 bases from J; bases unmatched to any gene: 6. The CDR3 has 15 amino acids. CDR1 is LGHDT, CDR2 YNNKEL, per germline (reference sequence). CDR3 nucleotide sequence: TGTGCCAGCTGGAGCGGGAGACTTGGGGCCAACGTCCTGACTTTC. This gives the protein CASWSGRLGANVLTF.

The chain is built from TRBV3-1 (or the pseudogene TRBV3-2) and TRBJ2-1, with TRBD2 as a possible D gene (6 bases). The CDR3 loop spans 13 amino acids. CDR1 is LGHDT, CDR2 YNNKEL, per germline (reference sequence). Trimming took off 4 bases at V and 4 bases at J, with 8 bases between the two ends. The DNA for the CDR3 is TGTGCCAGCAGCCGGGACTTTTACAATGAGCAGTTCTTC. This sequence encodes CASSRDFYNEQFF.

This CDR3 reads CASSLRVANTEAFF. CDR3 in DNA: TGTGCCAGCAGCCTCAGGGTGGCGAACACTGAAGCTTTCTTT. The chain is built from TRBV2 and TRBJ1-1, with D possibly TRBD1 on 5 matching bases. Germline V gives CDR1 SNHLY, CDR2 FYNNEI. Trimming shortened V by 6 bases and J by 1 base, and 12 bases separated the two germline ends. The CDR3 is 14 residues long.

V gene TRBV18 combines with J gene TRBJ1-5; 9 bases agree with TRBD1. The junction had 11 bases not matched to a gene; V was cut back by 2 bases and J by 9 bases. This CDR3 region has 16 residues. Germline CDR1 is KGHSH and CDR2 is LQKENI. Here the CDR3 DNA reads TGTGCCAGCTCACCAAAGCCGGGACAGGGACCATCGCCCCAGCATTTT. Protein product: CASSPKPGQGPSPQHF.

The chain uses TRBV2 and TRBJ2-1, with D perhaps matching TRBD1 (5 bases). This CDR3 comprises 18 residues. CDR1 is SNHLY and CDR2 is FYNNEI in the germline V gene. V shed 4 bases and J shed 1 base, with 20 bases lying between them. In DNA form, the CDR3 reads TGTGCCAGCAGTGTGGATCTATTGGTAGGGGCTTCCTACAATGAGCAGTTCTTC. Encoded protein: CASSVDLLVGASYNEQFF.

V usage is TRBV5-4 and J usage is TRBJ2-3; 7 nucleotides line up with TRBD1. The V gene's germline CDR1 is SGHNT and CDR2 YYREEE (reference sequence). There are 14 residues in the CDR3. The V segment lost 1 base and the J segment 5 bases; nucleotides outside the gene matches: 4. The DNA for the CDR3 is TGTGCCAGCAGCTTGAGACAGGGCGTAGATACGCAGTATTTT. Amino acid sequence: CASSLRQGVDTQYF.

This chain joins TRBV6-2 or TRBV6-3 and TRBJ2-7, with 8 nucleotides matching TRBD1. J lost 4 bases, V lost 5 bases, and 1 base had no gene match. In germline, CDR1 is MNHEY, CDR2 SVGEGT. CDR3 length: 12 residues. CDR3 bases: TGTGCCAGCAGTGACAGGGGATACGAGCAGTACTTC. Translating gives CASSDRGYEQYF.

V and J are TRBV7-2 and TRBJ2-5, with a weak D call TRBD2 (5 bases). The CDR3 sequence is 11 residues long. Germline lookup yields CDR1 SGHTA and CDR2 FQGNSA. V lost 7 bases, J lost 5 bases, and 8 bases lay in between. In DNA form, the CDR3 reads TGTGCCAGCACCAGAGGGGAGACCCAGTACTTC. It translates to CASTRGETQYF.